One and the same sample provided the 24 T cell receptor beta chains below, sequenced in a study of blood T cell repertoires in COVID-19. Produced via immunoSEQ multiplex PCR; TCRdb's table is partial and in-frame only. The repertoire includes about 300,000 clones, 90% of them detected once, and roughly 1.1% sits in the top ten. Specimen: PBMCs or T cells enriched from blood (not recorded which). These receptors came from a young woman who had recovered from COVID-19.

V usage is TRBV5-6 and J usage is TRBJ1-6; D possibly corresponds to TRBD1 (5 bases). The CDR3 consists of 13 residues. Trimming left V 2 bases short and J 9 bases short, with 9 bases between. Germline assignment: CDR1 SGHDT and CDR2 YYEEEE. CDR3 bases: TGTGCCAGCAGCTTAGGCAGGGTTTCACCCCTCCACTTT. This codes for CASSLGRVSPLHF.

The chain recombines TRBV28 with TRBJ1-5; D unclear. The CDR3 runs to 15 residues. The germline V and J ends were trimmed by 3 bases and 3 bases, with 12 bases remaining between them. The germline gives CDR1 MDHEN, CDR2 SYDVKM. As DNA, the CDR3 is TGTGCCAGCAGTTTGGCGGATAACTACAATCAGCCCCAGCATTTT. This sequence encodes CASSLADNYNQPQHF.

This chain links TRBV5-4 with TRBJ1-4, with a weak D call TRBD1 (5 bases). The V gene lost 5 bases and the J gene lost 11 bases, with 16 bases spanning the gap. The germline V gene encodes CDR1 SGHNT and CDR2 YYREEE (reference sequence). CDR3 length equals 13 residues. This CDR3 is CASSDTPRGKLFF. For the CDR3, the DNA is TGTGCCAGCAGTGATACCCCACGGGGGAAACTGTTTTTT.

The rearrangement uses TRBV25-1 and TRBJ1-6, with TRBD1 matching 7 bases. This CDR3 comprises 14 residues. Germline CDR1 is MGHDK and CDR2 is SYGVNS. V trimming: 8 bases; J trimming: 8 bases; junction bases outside the gene matches: 9. CDR3 sequence reads: CASSEGTVYSPLHF. The DNA of the CDR3 is TGTGCCAGCTCAGAAGGGACAGTATATTCACCCCTCCACTTT.

The table lists this clone with a count of one. The chain employs TRBV5-4 and TRBJ2-3, with D perhaps matching TRBD2 (7 bases). CDR1 is SGHNT, CDR2 YYREEE, per germline (reference sequence). This CDR3 spans 15 amino acids. V shed 3 bases and J shed 3 bases, with 14 bases lying between them. CDR3 residues: CASSWGGRATDTQYF. CDR3 in DNA: TGTGCCAGCAGCTGGGGGGGCAGGGCTACAGATACGCAGTATTTT.

The V gene is TRBV4-3, the J gene TRBJ2-1, with 8 bases identical to TRBD2. V lost 0 bases and J lost 7; bases outside the gene matches: 5. Germline assignment: CDR1 LGHNA and CDR2 YSLEER. This CDR3 comprises 15 residues. The CDR3 DNA reads TGCGCCAGCAGCCAAGAAGGCGCTAGCGGGAATGAGCAGTTCTTC. This gives the protein CASSQEGASGNEQFF.

The rearrangement uses TRBV28 and TRBJ1-5; 8 bases map to TRBD1. There are 15 residues in the CDR3. In germline, CDR1 is MDHEN, CDR2 SYDVKM. V dropped 10 bases and J dropped 3; count of bases not matched to a gene: 11. The CDR3 spells CATIPPGGVNQPQHF. The DNA of the CDR3 is TGTGCCACCATACCCCCAGGGGGCGTCAATCAGCCCCAGCATTTT.

CDR3 nucleotides: TGTGCCAGCAGTTCTGAGAGCGCCCCTAGAAACATTCAGTACTTC. It yields the protein CASSSESAPRNIQYF. This chain joins TRBV28 and TRBJ2-4, with D uncertain. The CDR3 loop spans 15 amino acids. CDR1 MDHEN and CDR2 SYDVKM come from the germline V gene. Trimming cost V 4 bases and J 6 bases, with 16 bases left between them. Combining the CDR3 with reference TRBV28 and TRBJ2-4 gives the whole variable domain DVKVTQSSRYLVKRTGEKVFLECVQDMDHENMFWYRQDPGLGLRLIYFSYDVKMKEKGDIPEGYSVSREKKERFSLILESASTNQTSMYLCASSSESAPRNIQYFGAGTRLSVL.

V and J are TRBV27 and TRBJ1-2; a possible D gene is TRBD1 (5 bases). V was shortened by 4 bases and J by 0 bases, with 12 bases between the two germline ends. Per germline, CDR1 MNHEY and CDR2 SMNVEV (reference sequence). The CDR3 extends over 15 amino acids. The CDR3 bases are TGTGCCAGCAGTTCTACGGAACAGGCTAACTATGGCTACACCTTC. Amino acid sequence: CASSSTEQANYGYTF.

The CDR3, as DNA: TGTGCCAGCATCGGGGGAGGGGAGACCCAGTACTTC. Translating gives CASIGGGETQYF. V is TRBV5-4 and J is TRBJ2-5; 7 nucleotides line up with TRBD2. The CDR3 extends over 12 amino acids. The junction had 4 bases not matched to a gene; V was cut back by 6 bases and J by 5 bases. The germline V gene encodes CDR1 SGHNT and CDR2 YYREEE (reference sequence).

The CDR3 DNA reads TGCAGCGTTGCTCAGGGTCATGGCTCTGGGGCCAACGTCCTGACTTTC. It translates to CSVAQGHGSGANVLTF. The rearrangement joins TRBV29-1 to TRBJ2-6, with a possible D match to TRBD1 (5 bases). Trimming took 4 bases from V and 0 from J, leaving 13 bases between them. CDR1 and CDR2 (germline): SQVTM, ANQGSEA. CDR3 length equals 16 residues.

The chain employs TRBV27 and TRBJ1-6; the match to TRBD1 covers 8 bases. Unmatched junction bases numbered 19, after V lost 8 bases and J lost 10 bases. This CDR3 contains 17 residues. Germline loops: CDR1 MNHEY, CDR2 SMNVEV (reference sequence). CDR3 DNA sequence: TGTGCCAGCCGTTCTGACAGGAGCGGGACAGGCAGATCACCCCTCCACTTT. Residues: CASRSDRSGTGRSPLHF.

The chain joins TRBV7-3 to TRBJ2-5, with 8 bases identical to TRBD2. There are 16 residues in the CDR3. After removal of 2 bases from V and 2 bases from J, the junction contained 7 bases not matched to a gene. Germline CDR1 reads SGHTA; CDR2 reads FQGTGA. CDR3 sequence reads: CASSLLAGGLQETQYF. Written as DNA, the CDR3 is TGTGCCAGCAGCTTACTAGCGGGCGGCTTACAAGAGACCCAGTACTTC.

The rearrangement links TRBV9 to TRBJ2-2; maybe TRBD1 (6 bases). This CDR3 region has 18 residues. V shed 4 bases and J shed 2 bases, with 21 bases lying between them. Germline-derived CDR1 and CDR2 are SGDLS and YYNGEE. CDR3 sequence (DNA): TGTGCCAGCAGCCCCAAGTCAACAGGGACGGCAAACACCGGGGAGCTGTTTTTT. Its translation: CASSPKSTGTANTGELFF.

This rearrangement joins TRBV19 to TRBJ1-6, with 9 bases aligning to TRBD1. Germline loops: CDR1 LNHDA, CDR2 SQIVND (reference sequence). There are 16 residues in the CDR3. V lost 5 bases to trimming and J lost 5 bases; unmatched junction nucleotides: 7. The CDR3 loop reads CASSPLTGGNNSPLHF. The CDR3 region has the DNA TGTGCCAGTAGTCCTCTGACAGGGGGGAATAATTCACCCCTCCACTTT. The whole variable domain, remainder taken from reference TRBV19 and TRBJ1-6, is DGGITQSPKYLFRKEGQNVTLSCEQNLNHDAMYWYRQDPGQGLRLIYYSQIVNDFQKGDIAEGYSVSREKKESFPLTVTSAQKNPTAFYLCASSPLTGGNNSPLHFGNGTRLTVT.

V is TRBV24-1 and J is TRBJ2-5, with 10 positions matching TRBD1. Germline V lookup: CDR1 KGHDR, CDR2 SFDVKD. The CDR3 has 16 amino acids. The J segment lost 4 bases and the V segment lost 3 bases, leaving 7 bases of the junction unmatched. CDR3 nucleotide sequence: TGTGCCACCAGTGATAACCCGGGACAGGGGCGAGAGACCCAGTACTTC. This sequence encodes CATSDNPGQGRETQYF.

The table lists this clone with a few counts. J is TRBJ1-2 and V is TRBV7-9, with D maybe TRBD1 (5 bases). V was trimmed by 5 bases and J by 8 bases, leaving 15 bases between them. The CDR3 contains 13 residues. CDR1 is SEHNR and CDR2 is FQNEAQ in the germline V gene (reference sequence). As DNA, the CDR3 is TGTGCCAGCAGCAGATCGGAGGGGTCGGGCTACACCTTC. It is translated as CASSRSEGSGYTF.

The chain recombines TRBV7-3 with TRBJ2-1; 7 bases fit TRBD1. Per the germline V gene, CDR1 is SGHTA and CDR2 is FQGTGA. CDR3 size: 15 residues. With V trimmed by 5 bases and J by 5 bases, 9 bases remained unmatched. The CDR3 coding sequence is TGTGCCAGCAGCGCTACCCGGGACAGACACAATGAGCAGTTCTTC. As protein: CASSATRDRHNEQFF.

The chain has TRBV2 and TRBJ2-3; TRBD1 matches 8 bases. Unmatched junction bases numbered 3, after V lost 7 bases and J lost 3 bases. This CDR3 comprises 13 residues. Germline CDR1 is SNHLY and CDR2 is FYNNEI. The CDR3 here is CASTRTGTDTQYF. The CDR3 coding sequence is TGTGCCAGCACCCGGACAGGGACAGATACGCAGTATTTT.

The chain carries TRBV4-1 and TRBJ1-6; D ambiguous. The CDR3 totals 13 residues. With 1 base removed from V and 9 bases from J, the gap between germline ends came to 7 bases. The germline V gene encodes CDR1 MGHRA and CDR2 YSYEKL. For the CDR3, the DNA is TGCGCCAGCAGCCAAGTTGGCAGTTCACCCCTCCACTTT. It specifies CASSQVGSSPLHF.

The chain uses TRBV16 and TRBJ1-1; D uncertain. This CDR3 is 14 amino acids long. V was trimmed by 5 bases and J by 1 base, leaving 11 bases between them. In germline, CDR1 is KGHSY, CDR2 FQNENV. CDR3 amino acids: CASSITGGNTEAFF. In nucleotides, the CDR3 is TGTGCCAGCAGCATCACCGGTGGGAACACTGAAGCTTTCTTT.

Here the CDR3 reads CATSDSDSSYNEQFF. In DNA form, the CDR3 reads TGTGCCACCAGTGATTCGGACAGCTCCTACAATGAGCAGTTCTTC. This chain links TRBV24-1 with TRBJ2-1; a weak D match, TRBD1 (6 bases). Germline V lookup: CDR1 KGHDR, CDR2 SFDVKD. The CDR3 spans 15 residues. V gave up 2 bases and J gave up 0 bases, with 7 bases separating them.

This clone appeared once. CDR3 sequence: CASSQDLRGRGEIQYF. As DNA, the CDR3 is TGCGCCAGCAGCCAAGATTTAAGGGGACGCGGGGAAATTCAGTACTTC. This chain connects TRBV4-3 to TRBJ2-4; possibly TRBD2 for D (6 bases). Germline loops: CDR1 LGHNA, CDR2 YSLEER. The CDR3 has 16 residues. V was cut by 0 bases and J by 10 bases, with 19 bases left in between.

The gene calls are TRBV28 and TRBJ2-3, with D possibly matching TRBD2 (7 bases). Trimming shortened V by 5 bases and J by 1 base, and 13 bases separated the two germline ends. The CDR3 runs 15 residues. CDR1 is MDHEN, CDR2 SYDVKM, per germline. CDR3 coding DNA: TGTGCCAGCAGTGTAGGGGGAGGGGGCACAGATACGCAGTATTTT. Translated: CASSVGGGGTDTQYF. Full variable domain (rest looked up from reference TRBV28 and TRBJ2-3): DVKVTQSSRYLVKRTGEKVFLECVQDMDHENMFWYRQDPGLGLRLIYFSYDVKMKEKGDIPEGYSVSREKKERFSLILESASTNQTSMYLCASSVGGGGTDTQYFGPGTRLTVL.